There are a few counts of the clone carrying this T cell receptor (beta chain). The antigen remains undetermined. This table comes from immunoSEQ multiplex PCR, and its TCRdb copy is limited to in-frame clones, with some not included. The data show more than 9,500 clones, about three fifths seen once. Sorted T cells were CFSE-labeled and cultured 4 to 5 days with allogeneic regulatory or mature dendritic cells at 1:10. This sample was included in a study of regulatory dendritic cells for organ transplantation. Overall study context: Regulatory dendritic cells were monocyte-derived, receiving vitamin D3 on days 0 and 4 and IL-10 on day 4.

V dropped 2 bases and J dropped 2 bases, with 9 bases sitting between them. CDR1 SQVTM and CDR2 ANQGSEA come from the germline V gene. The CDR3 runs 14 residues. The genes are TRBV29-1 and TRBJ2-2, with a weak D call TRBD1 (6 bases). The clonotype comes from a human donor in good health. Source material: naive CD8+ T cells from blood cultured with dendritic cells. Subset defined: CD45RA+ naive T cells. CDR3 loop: CSVEWTDNTGELFF. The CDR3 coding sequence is TGCAGCGTTGAATGGACAGATAACACCGGGGAGCTGTTTTTT.